The source of this T cell receptor beta chain is a study of T cell repertoires in cytomegalovirus infection. Study-wide background: CMV infection plus the matching HLA type was flagged by public TCR beta signatures. Findings of the study overall: Individuals carrying CMV plus the relevant HLA were identified by cumulative frequency of public TCR beta families. The study found HLA-C-restricted CMV-specific TCR beta clonotypes dominating the ex vivo response.

This clonotype showed up just a few times. The antigen remains unidentified. TCRdb used MiXCR to reprocess the reads, holding one entry per CDR3 protein. The sample consists of under 300,000 distinct CDR3 sequences, over 15% of them appearing once. The receptor was derived from a human donor in good health (CMV status not recorded). Some clones in this sample may be carry-over from other donors' samples. Sequences were obtained from CD8+ T cells from PBMCs.

CDR3 nucleotide sequence: TGCAGCGAAAGAGCAGGGGATTACACTGAAGCTTTCTTT. Protein product: CSERAGDYTEAFF. The chain recombines TRBV29-1 with TRBJ1-1; D may be TRBD1 (6 bases). In germline, CDR1 is SQVTM, CDR2 ANQGSEA. The V and J ends lost 7 bases and 3 bases respectively, with 15 bases between them. The CDR3 is 13 amino acids.